This is a list of T cell receptor beta chains from one sample in a study of cytomegalovirus exposure and HLA in healthy donors. Here immunoSEQ multiplex PCR was the method, and the copy in TCRdb shows in-frame clones only, minus some. This repertoire includes approximately 100,000 clones. The material sequenced was PBMCs. All receptors derive from a man aged 45-60 years in good health and CMV-seronegative. CDR3s leave out the opening cysteine and the closing phenylalanine or tryptophan. Each record gives: V gene, J gene, CDR3 protein.

TRBV5-6	TRBJ1-5	ASSRDRDQPQH
TRBV6-5	TRBJ2-7	ASRLEFAYEQY
TRBV6-5	TRBJ1-1	ASHQGRGLNTEAF
TRBV5-4	TRBJ2-5	ASSFPGQGLSYETQY
TRBV19	TRBJ2-2	ASLPYRTGETGELF
TRBV7-9	TRBJ2-7	ASSLALGRGSSYEQY
TRBV19	TRBJ1-2	ASSAGQGYYGYT
TRBV10-2	TRBJ2-7	ASSYRDYSYEQY
TRBV11-2	TRBJ1-1	ASSLRSEQLNTEAF
TRBV21-1	TRBJ1-1	ASTSGGADRTEAF
TRBV7-2	TRBJ2-3	ASSPNSGVVTDTQY
TRBV9	TRBJ1-2	ASSVGGLDYGYT
TRBV6-5	TRBJ2-2	ASSGRGDTGELF
TRBV7-9	TRBJ2-1	ASSYLGAYNEQF
TRBV19	TRBJ1-4	ATTTRQTLNEKLF
TRBV5-1	TRBJ2-2	ASSPRLRQGFNGELF
TRBV6-5	TRBJ1-1	ASTPGQRNTEAF
TRBV5-8	TRBJ1-3	ASSWVTGSGNTIY
TRBV11-3	TRBJ2-7	ASSLPPASYEQY
TRBV10-3	TRBJ2-7	AISEGQDRIDYEQY
TRBV10-1	TRBJ1-6	ASSHGTDDSPLH
TRBV4-3	TRBJ2-2	ASSQDSPVELF
TRBV27	TRBJ1-2	ASRVGGTATYGYT
TRBV5-1	TRBJ1-1	ASSAGGGNTEAF
TRBV19	TRBJ2-1	ASSTTGGREQF
TRBV19	TRBJ2-3	ASSDLLGVAGVSTDTQY
TRBV6-5	TRBJ1-2	ASSYDQGVTFYGYT
TRBV25-1	TRBJ1-2	ASSLTGSLRGYT
TRBV6-6	TRBJ1-5	ASSYSSRSNQPQH
TRBV6-5	TRBJ2-7	ASSYSIATGPNEQY
TRBV15	TRBJ1-2	ATSGGQGINYGYT
TRBV15	TRBJ1-5	ATSRDGDSNQPQH
TRBV27	TRBJ1-4	ASSYQGKLF
TRBV5-1	TRBJ1-1	ASSLESRNEAF
TRBV2	TRBJ1-5	ASRRDGVNQPQH
TRBV7-2	TRBJ1-5	ASSLGGQQPQH
TRBV7-9	TRBJ1-2	ASSGLGGQNYGYT
TRBV29-1	TRBJ2-1	SVRWTGNYNEQF
TRBV5-6	TRBJ2-7	ASSLVGAGVDEQY
TRBV5-4	TRBJ2-6	ASRLGGQGVSGANVLT
TRBV6-6	TRBJ1-1	ASSYTQGLYTEAF
TRBV6-1	TRBJ2-7	ASSEGWTGSYEQY
TRBV5-4	TRBJ1-1	ASSLKGLDRGIAEAF
TRBV28	TRBJ1-2	ASSLTGLYGYT
TRBV5-1	TRBJ1-4	ASSLGDLAGEKLF
TRBV18	TRBJ1-1	ASSSWAGGRNTEAF
TRBV25-1	TRBJ1-1	ASSVAREAF
TRBV4-3	TRBJ2-3	ASSQDRQNTQY
TRBV6-1	TRBJ1-5	ASSDWGHEYQPQH